This TCR beta chain was recorded in a study of T cells in Graves' hyperthyroidism and ophthalmopathy. Findings and caveats of the study: Within blood appeared most thyroid clonotypes that had expanded above 0.001.

It was RNA transcripts that yielded the amplified TCR beta CDR3 regions. The HTBI primer set drove a first-round RT-PCR of the TCR CDR3. TCRdb analysed the multiplex PCR reads with MiXCR anew, one entry per CDR3 protein. The sample holds a few hundred thousand distinct CDR3 sequences; 15% to 20% are singletons and the top ten take roughly a sixth. PBMCs came from over 8.5 ml fresh peripheral blood. V lost 5 bases and J 6 bases, leaving 11 bases between the germline ends. CDR1 and CDR2 from the germline V gene are SGHAT and FQNNGV. The CDR3 consists of 13 residues. At least ten counts were recorded for this clonotype. Its antigen is undetermined.

J is TRBJ2-1 and V is TRBV11-2, with a possible D match to TRBD2 (6 bases). Sequenced input: blood. The source of this sequence is a young woman with Graves' ophthalmopathy. The CDR3 is CASSAGPLNEQFF. Here the CDR3 DNA reads TGTGCCAGCAGCGCGGGACCCCTCAATGAGCAGTTCTTC.